This T cell receptor (beta chain) came from a study of blood T cell repertoires in COVID-19. Across the whole study: From the United States, Italy and Spain came samples of acute and convalescent COVID-19. T cells, B-cell-depleted T cells, or PBMCs supplied cDNA or gDNA.

Researchers sorted participants into cohorts using their self-reported clinical history. Each exposed participant met a COVID-19 case in the 2 weeks preceding study entry. Using immunoSEQ multiplex PCR, the repertoire was profiled, and TCRdb retains in-frame clones only, with some absent. This repertoire shows 150,000 to 200,000 clones, around four fifths found once; its top ten account for roughly 4.9%. J gave up 3 bases and V 7 bases, and 14 bases lay outside the gene matches. The germline V gene has CDR1 SGHTA and CDR2 FQGNSA. The CDR3 is 18 residues long. This clonotype was sampled from a man in his 70s who had been exposed to COVID-19. The sequencing sample was made of PBMCs or T cells enriched from blood (not recorded which). This chain joins TRBV7-2 and TRBJ2-1, with 11 nucleotides matching TRBD2. CDR3: CASTQVRLAGGDYNEQFF. CDR3 nucleotides: TGTGCCAGCACCCAGGTCCGCTTAGCGGGAGGGGACTACAATGAGCAGTTCTTC.